Listed here is a single T cell receptor beta chain. This sample was included in a study of response to subunit inactivated influenza vaccine. Via MiXCR, TCRdb re-called the RT-PCR reads, giving one row per CDR3 protein. In the table there are 500,000 to 600,000 distinct CDR3 sequences, about 10% of which are singletons. Between the trimmed V and J ends, which lost 2 bases and 11 bases, there was a span of 17 bases. The CDR3 runs to 14 residues. The germline gives CDR1 SGHTA, CDR2 FQGNSA. The same data also contributed to another study, on T cells expressing NK-cell markers. As reported in that work: The cDNA for TCR beta came from 5'RACE template switching with UMIs. All TCR beta repertoires analysed originated from sorted CD3+CD56+NKG2C+, CD3+CD56+NKG2C- and CD3+CD56-NKG2C+ T cells. For several experiments, T cell sorting was restricted to the alpha-beta TCR population by means of an anti-gamma-delta TCR antibody. The leading position in the CD3+CD56-NKG2C+ fraction of several donors also went to these clonotypes. HCMV specificity of the expanded NKG2C+ T cell clones stayed unclear.

This chain connects TRBV7-2 to TRBJ2-3; D call uncertain. The sequence was collected from a man aged 50 to 59 who received an inactivated influenza vaccine. Sequencing used PBMCs from blood, obtained on the day of vaccination. The CDR3 DNA reads TGTGCCAGCAGCTTAAGTAGTCCAGCCCCCGGGCAGTATTTT. As protein: CASSLSSPAPGQYF.